Shown below are 15 T cell receptor beta chains from a single sample sequenced in a study of breast tumors, draining lymph nodes, adjacent tissues. TCRdb re-analysed the multiplex PCR reads in MiXCR, keeping a single row per CDR3 protein. The sample consists of 180,000 or so distinct CDR3 sequences, approximately 33% of them appearing once. Breast cancer patients provided tissue from their axillary draining lymph nodes. The sequenced sample was axillary lymph node tissue. The receptors shown here come from a female donor with breast cancer. Some clones in this sample may be carry-over from other donors' samples.

This clonotype was recorded once. The gene calls are TRBV29-1 and TRBJ2-5, with 7 bases lining up with TRBD2. The CDR3 sequence is 14 residues long. CDR1 is SQVTM and CDR2 is ANQGSEA in the germline V gene. With 4 bases clipped from V and 2 bases from J, the junction kept 7 bases outside the gene matches. The DNA for the CDR3 is TGCAGCGTTGTAGGGGAGGGTTTTCAAGAGACCCAGTACTTC. Amino acids: CSVVGEGFQETQYF.

The sample holds a few counts of this clonotype. A read error may be the cause here, since a much bigger clone is one base away. The J gene is TRBJ1-2, the V gene TRBV11-2, with 9 bases lining up with TRBD1. The CDR3 has 17 residues. Per the germline V gene, CDR1 is SGHAT and CDR2 is FQNNGV. The trim removed 5 bases at V and 6 bases at J, leaving 16 bases unmatched. CDR3 DNA: TGTGCCAGCAGCCCTCTCCGGCTGACCGGGACAGGGAATGGCTACACCTTC. Amino acid sequence: CASSPLRLTGTGNGYTF.

This clonotype was counted many times. The chain couples TRBV11-3 to TRBJ1-6, with D unclear. V lost 8 bases to trimming and J lost 7 bases, with 12 bases between them. The CDR3 is 13 residues long. Germline V gene sequence: CDR1 SGHNT, CDR2 YENEEA. The CDR3 loop is CASSLDANSPLHF. The CDR3 nucleotides read TGTGCCAGCTCCTTGGATGCGAATTCACCCCTCCACTTT.

In regard to this clonotype: Without the conserved terminal phenylalanine or tryptophan, this CDR3 likely stems from a read error. This sequence joins TRBV4-3 and TRBJ1-5, with TRBD1 as a possible D gene (5 bases). Per germline, CDR1 LGHNA and CDR2 YSLEER. The CDR3 sequence is 15 residues long. The CDR3 DNA sequence: TGCGCCGGCAGCCAAGACTCAGGGAGTGATCAGCCCCAGCATTCT. The encoded protein is CAGSQDSGSDQPQHS.

The chain has TRBV6-1 and TRBJ2-1; the match to TRBD2 covers 8 bases. The CDR3 is 15 amino acids. From germline, CDR1 is MNHNS and CDR2 SASEGT. The V and J ends lost 2 bases and 6 bases, in that order; junction bases with no gene match: 6. For the CDR3, the DNA is TGTGCCAGCAGTGAACCGGCGGGGGGCTCCAATGAGCAGTTCTTC. Translated, it gives CASSEPAGGSNEQFF.

Of note for this clonotype: The DNA is left out, because the CDR3 cannot be placed on it with certainty; the CDR3 is given as TCRdb lists it. V gene TRBV15 combines with J gene TRBJ1-2. The germline V gene has CDR1 LNHNV and CDR2 YYDKDF (reference sequence). The CDR3 spans 16 residues, counting both ends. This CDR3 is CATSLRRDTQYFGYTF.

This clonotype has a count of ten or more. The rearrangement uses TRBV20-1 and TRBJ2-2; 8 nucleotides align to TRBD2. Per the germline V gene, CDR1 is DFQATT and CDR2 is SNEGSKA (reference sequence). The J segment lost 7 bases and the V segment lost 5 bases, leaving 9 bases of the junction unmatched. The CDR3 is made up of 14 amino acids. The CDR3 reads CSAYRTSRRGELFF. CDR3 coding DNA: TGCAGTGCTTATCGGACTAGCCGCCGCGGGGAGCTGTTTTTT.

This clonotype was seen a few times. Being one base from a much bigger clone, this may be a read error. The chain carries TRBV19 and TRBJ1-2, with D tentatively TRBD1 (5 bases). This CDR3 contains 13 residues. CDR1 and CDR2 (germline): LNHDA, SQIVND (reference sequence). In nucleotides, the CDR3 is TGTGCCAGTAGGACGGGGCGAAACTATGGCCACACCTTC. Protein product: CASRTGRNYGHTF.

The chain links TRBV5-5 to TRBJ2-3; 12 nucleotides match TRBD2. V gave up 6 bases and J gave up 2 bases; unmatched junction bases: 7. Germline loops: CDR1 SGHKS, CDR2 YYEKEE (reference sequence). The CDR3 covers 16 residues. The CDR3 reads CASIPTSGSSTDTQYF. As DNA, the CDR3 is TGTGCCAGCATCCCGACTAGCGGGAGTTCCACAGATACGCAGTATTTT.

The sample holds many counts of this clonotype. The rearrangement uses TRBV20-1 and TRBJ2-5, with 8 positions matching TRBD2. The CDR3 spans 15 residues. Trimming removed 1 base from V and 1 base from J; junction bases left unmatched: 5. Germline V gene lookup returns CDR1 DFQATT and CDR2 SNEGSKA (reference sequence). CDR3 in amino acids: CSARARGRFQETQYF. In nucleotides, the CDR3 is TGCAGTGCTAGAGCGCGCGGGAGGTTCCAAGAGACCCAGTACTTC.

Many counts were recorded for this clonotype. CDR3 bases: TGTGCCAGCCTTGATCGGACCGACGGACGCGTCAGCAATCAGCCCCAGCATTTT. This codes for CASLDRTDGRVSNQPQHF. The V call is TRBV25-1, the J call TRBJ1-5; no reliable D call. The germline V gene encodes CDR1 MGHDK and CDR2 SYGVNS. V lost 8 bases and J 1 base, leaving 24 bases between the germline ends. The CDR3 runs to 18 residues. The full variable domain, completed using reference TRBV25-1 and TRBJ1-5, is EADIYQTPRYLVIGTGKKITLECSQTMGHDKMYWYQQDPGMELHLIHYSYGVNSTEKGDLSSESTVSRIRTEHFPLTLESARPSHTSQYLCASLDRTDGRVSNQPQHFGDGTRLSIL.

This clonotype was counted between two and nine times. Possible read error: a much larger clone is one base away. The chain carries TRBV9 and TRBJ2-1, with D perhaps TRBD1 or TRBD2 (5 bases each). Looked up from germline, CDR1 is SGDLS and CDR2 is YYNGEE. CDR3 length equals 14 residues. Trimming cost V 7 bases and J 4 bases, with 15 bases left between them. Here the CDR3 reads CASPGDPPYNEQFF. CDR3 nucleotide sequence: TGTGCCAGCCCCGGGGACCCACCATACAATGAGCAGTTCTTC.

This clonotype appeared a few times. This may stem from a read error, because a much larger clone lies one nucleotide away. The CDR3 DNA sequence: TGCAGTGCTAGTGCGAGCGGCTATACCTCCGAGCAGTACTTC. Its protein product is CSASASGYTSEQYF. This chain links TRBV20-1 with TRBJ2-7, with D possibly TRBD2 on 5 matching bases. Between the trimmed V and J ends, which lost 3 bases and 6 bases, there was a span of 18 bases. This CDR3 spans 14 amino acids. Looked up from germline, CDR1 is DFQATT and CDR2 is SNEGSKA (reference sequence).

On this clonotype itself: Mismatch with germline at one junction end may stem from a read error. The chain uses TRBV20-1 and TRBJ2-1, with 15 bases matching TRBD2. Germline CDR1 and CDR2: DFQATT and SNEGSKA (reference sequence). There are 15 residues in the CDR3. DNA for the CDR3: TGTAGTGCTCCCTCCGGGACTAGCGGGGGGAATGAGCAGTTCTTC. Encoded protein: CSAPSGTSGGNEQFF.

Many counts were recorded for this clonotype. The chain combines TRBV5-6 with TRBJ2-6; D unclear. The CDR3 sequence is 16 residues long. Germline CDR1 reads SGHDT; CDR2 reads YYEEEE. Deletions cut 6 bases from V and 0 bases from J, with 13 bases between. The CDR3, as DNA: TGTGCCAGCACCCGTGGTAGGGACTCTGGGGCCAACGTCCTGACTTTC. Amino acids: CASTRGRDSGANVLTF.